This TCR beta chain was sequenced for a study of control samples from healthy donors and cancer patients. The CDR3 sequence is 15 residues long. Trimming pared 0 bases from V and 4 bases from J, leaving 10 bases between. The V gene's germline CDR1 is MNHNS and CDR2 SASEGT. TCRdb keeps only in-frame clones here, not all; method: immunoSEQ multiplex PCR. The sample has over 110,000 clones, roughly nine tenths seen once; the top ten hold approximately 8.6%. The V call is TRBV6-1, the J call TRBJ1-5; D unresolved. Sequences were obtained from blood. This receptor was obtained from a woman aged 25 to 39 in good health. CDR3 amino acids: CASSEAGGLNQPQHF. The CDR3 DNA is TGTGCCAGCAGTGAAGCAGGAGGGCTGAATCAGCCCCAGCATTTT.